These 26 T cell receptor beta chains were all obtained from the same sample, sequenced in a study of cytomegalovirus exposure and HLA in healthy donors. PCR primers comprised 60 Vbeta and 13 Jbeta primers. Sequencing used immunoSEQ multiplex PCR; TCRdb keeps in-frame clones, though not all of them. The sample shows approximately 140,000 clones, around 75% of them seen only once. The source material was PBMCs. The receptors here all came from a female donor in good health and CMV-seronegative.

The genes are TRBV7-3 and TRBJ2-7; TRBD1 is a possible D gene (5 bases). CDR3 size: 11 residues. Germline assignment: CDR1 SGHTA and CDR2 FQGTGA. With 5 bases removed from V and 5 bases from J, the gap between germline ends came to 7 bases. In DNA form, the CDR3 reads TGTGCCAGCAGCAAAGGGGACGAGCAGTACTTC. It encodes CASSKGDEQYF. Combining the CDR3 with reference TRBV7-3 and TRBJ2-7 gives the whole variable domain GAGVSQTPSNKVTEKGKYVELRCDPISGHTALYWYRQSLGQGPEFLIYFQGTGAADDSGLPNDRFFAVRPEGSVSTLKIQRTERGDSAVYLCASSKGDEQYFGPGTRLTVT.

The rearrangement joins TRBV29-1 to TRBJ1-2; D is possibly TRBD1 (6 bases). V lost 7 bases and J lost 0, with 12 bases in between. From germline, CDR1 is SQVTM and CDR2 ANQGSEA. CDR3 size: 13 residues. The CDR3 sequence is CSASQGTNYGYTF. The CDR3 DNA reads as TGCAGCGCCTCACAGGGCACTAACTATGGCTACACCTTC. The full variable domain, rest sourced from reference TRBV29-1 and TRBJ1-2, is SAVISQKPSRDICQRGTSLTIQCQVDSQVTMMFWYRQQPGQSLTLIATANQGSEATYESGFVIDKFPISRPNLTFSTLTVSNMSPEDSSIYLCSASQGTNYGYTFGSGTRLTVV.

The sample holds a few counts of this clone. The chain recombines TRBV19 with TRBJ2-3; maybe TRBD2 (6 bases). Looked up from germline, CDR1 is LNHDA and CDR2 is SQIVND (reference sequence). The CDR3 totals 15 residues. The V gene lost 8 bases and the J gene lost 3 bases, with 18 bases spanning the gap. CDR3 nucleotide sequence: TGTGCCAGTCGGACCTTGCTAGCGAAGACAGATACGCAGTATTTT. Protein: CASRTLLAKTDTQYF.

The CDR3 protein is CASTNAGAKNIQYF. DNA for the CDR3: TGTGCCAGTACTAATGCGGGTGCCAAAAACATTCAGTACTTC. V usage is TRBV19 and J usage is TRBJ2-4, with D possibly TRBD2 on 5 matching bases. Germline V gene lookup returns CDR1 LNHDA and CDR2 SQIVND (reference sequence). The CDR3 length is 14 residues. The germline V and J ends were trimmed by 7 bases and 1 base, with 11 bases remaining between them.

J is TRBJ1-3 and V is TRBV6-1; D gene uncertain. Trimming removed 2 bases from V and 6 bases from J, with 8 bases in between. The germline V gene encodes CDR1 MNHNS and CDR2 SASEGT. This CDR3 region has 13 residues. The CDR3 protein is CASSERSENTIYF. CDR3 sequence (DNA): TGTGCCAGCAGTGAACGGAGCGAAAACACCATATATTTT.

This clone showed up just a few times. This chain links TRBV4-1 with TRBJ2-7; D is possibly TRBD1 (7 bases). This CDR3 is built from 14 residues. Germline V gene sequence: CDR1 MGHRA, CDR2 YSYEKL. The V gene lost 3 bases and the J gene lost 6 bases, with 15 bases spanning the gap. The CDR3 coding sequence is TGCGCCAGCAGCCACAGGGGGGATCTGACCGAGCAGTACTTC. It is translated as CASSHRGDLTEQYF.

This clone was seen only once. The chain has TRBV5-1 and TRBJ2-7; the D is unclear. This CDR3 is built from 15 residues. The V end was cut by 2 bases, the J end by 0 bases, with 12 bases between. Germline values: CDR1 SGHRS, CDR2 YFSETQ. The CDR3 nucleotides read TGCGCCAGCAGCTTACCTGACTCGACCTCCTACGAGCAGTACTTC. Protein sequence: CASSLPDSTSYEQYF. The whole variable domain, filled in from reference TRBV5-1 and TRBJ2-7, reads KAGVTQTPRYLIKTRGQQVTLSCSPISGHRSVSWYQQTPGQGLQFLFEYFSETQRNKGNFPGRFSGRQFSNSRSEMNVSTLELGDSALYLCASSLPDSTSYEQYFGPGTRLTVT.

CDR3: CASSSSGAYYGYTF. The CDR3 region has the DNA TGTGCCAGCAGCTCCTCAGGGGCCTACTATGGCTACACCTTC. The gene calls are TRBV7-8 and TRBJ1-2, with D possibly being TRBD1 (6 bases). The CDR3 spans 14 residues. Germline CDR1 reads SGHVS; CDR2 reads FQNEAQ. The germline V and J ends were trimmed by 4 bases and 3 bases, with 12 bases remaining between them.

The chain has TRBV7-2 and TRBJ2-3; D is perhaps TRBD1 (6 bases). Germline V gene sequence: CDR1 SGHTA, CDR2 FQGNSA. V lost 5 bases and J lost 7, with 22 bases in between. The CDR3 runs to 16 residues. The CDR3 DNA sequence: TGTGCCAGCAGCGGGACCGGGACACCAAGCACGAATACGCAGTATTTT. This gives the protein CASSGTGTPSTNTQYF.

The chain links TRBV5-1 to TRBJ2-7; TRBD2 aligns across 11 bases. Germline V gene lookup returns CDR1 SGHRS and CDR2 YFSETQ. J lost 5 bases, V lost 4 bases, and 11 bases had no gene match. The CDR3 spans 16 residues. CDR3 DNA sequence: TGCGCCAGCAGCCAAATAGCGGGAGGGCCTAGGAACGAGCAGTACTTC. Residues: CASSQIAGGPRNEQYF.

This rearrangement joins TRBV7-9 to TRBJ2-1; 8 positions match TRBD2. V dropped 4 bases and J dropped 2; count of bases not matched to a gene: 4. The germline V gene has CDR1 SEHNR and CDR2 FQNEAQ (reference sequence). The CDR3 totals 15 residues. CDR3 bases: TGTGCCAGCAGCTCCGCTAGCGGGCCCTACAATGAGCAGTTCTTC. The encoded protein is CASSSASGPYNEQFF. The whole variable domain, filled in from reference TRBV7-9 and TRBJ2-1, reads DTGVSQNPRHKITKRGQNVTFRCDPISEHNRLYWYRQTLGQGPEFLTYFQNEAQLEKSRLLSDRFSAERPKGSFSTLEIQRTEQGDSAMYLCASSSASGPYNEQFFGPGTRLTVL.

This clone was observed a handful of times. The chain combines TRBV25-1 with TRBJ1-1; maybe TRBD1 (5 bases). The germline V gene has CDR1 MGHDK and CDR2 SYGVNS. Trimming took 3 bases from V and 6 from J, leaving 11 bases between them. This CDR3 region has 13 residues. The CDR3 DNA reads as TGTGCCAGCAGTGATCGGAGGGGTGCTGAAGCTTTCTTT. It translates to CASSDRRGAEAFF.

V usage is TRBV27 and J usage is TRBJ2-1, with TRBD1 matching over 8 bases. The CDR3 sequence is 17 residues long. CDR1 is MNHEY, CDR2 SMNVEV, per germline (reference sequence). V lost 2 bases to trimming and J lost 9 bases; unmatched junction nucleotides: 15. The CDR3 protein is CASSLSVGGQVVGEQFF. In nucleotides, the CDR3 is TGTGCCAGCAGTTTAAGTGTAGGGGGACAGGTGGTTGGTGAGCAGTTCTTC.

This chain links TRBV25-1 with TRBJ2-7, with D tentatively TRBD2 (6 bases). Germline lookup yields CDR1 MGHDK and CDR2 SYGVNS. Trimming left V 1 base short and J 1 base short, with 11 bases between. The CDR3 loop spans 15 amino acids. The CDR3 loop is CASSEWGGESYEQYF. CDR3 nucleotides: TGTGCCAGCAGTGAATGGGGCGGGGAATCCTACGAGCAGTACTTC.

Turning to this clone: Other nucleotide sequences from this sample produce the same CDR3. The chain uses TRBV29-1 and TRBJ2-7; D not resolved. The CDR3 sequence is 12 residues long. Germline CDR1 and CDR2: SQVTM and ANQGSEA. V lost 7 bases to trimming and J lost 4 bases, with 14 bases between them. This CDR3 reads CSEEKAAYEQYF. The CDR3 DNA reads TGCAGCGAGGAGAAGGCGGCATACGAGCAGTACTTC.

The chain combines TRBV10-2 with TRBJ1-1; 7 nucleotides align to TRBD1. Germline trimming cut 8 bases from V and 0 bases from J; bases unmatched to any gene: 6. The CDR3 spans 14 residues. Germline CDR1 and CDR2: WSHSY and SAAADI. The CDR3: CASGDRFMNTEAFF. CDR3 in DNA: TGCGCCAGCGGGGACAGATTCATGAACACTGAAGCTTTCTTT.

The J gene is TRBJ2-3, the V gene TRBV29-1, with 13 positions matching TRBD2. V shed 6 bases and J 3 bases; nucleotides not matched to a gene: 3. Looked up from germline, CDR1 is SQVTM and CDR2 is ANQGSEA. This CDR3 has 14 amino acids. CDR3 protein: CSVATSGGTDTQYF. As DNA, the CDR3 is TGCAGCGTCGCGACTAGCGGGGGGACAGATACGCAGTATTTT.

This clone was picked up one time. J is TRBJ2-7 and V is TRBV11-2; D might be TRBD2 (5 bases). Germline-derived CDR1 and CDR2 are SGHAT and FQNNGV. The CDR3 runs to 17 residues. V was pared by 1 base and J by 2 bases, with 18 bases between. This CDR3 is CASSLVAPGGLAYEQYF. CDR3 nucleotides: TGTGCCAGCAGCTTAGTAGCCCCCGGCGGGTTGGCCTACGAGCAGTACTTC.

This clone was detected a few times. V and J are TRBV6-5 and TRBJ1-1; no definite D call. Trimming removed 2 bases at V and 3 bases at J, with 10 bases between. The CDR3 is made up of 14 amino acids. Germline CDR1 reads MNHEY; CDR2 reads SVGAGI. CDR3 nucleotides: TGTGCCAGCAGTTACGGTATAGAGGACACTGAAGCTTTCTTT. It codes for CASSYGIEDTEAFF.

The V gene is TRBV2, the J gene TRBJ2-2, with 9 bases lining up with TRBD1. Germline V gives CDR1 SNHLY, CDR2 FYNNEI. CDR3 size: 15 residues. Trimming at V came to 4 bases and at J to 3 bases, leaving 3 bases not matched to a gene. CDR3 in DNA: TGTGCCAGCAGTGCCGGGACAGGGTACACCGGGGAGCTGTTTTTT. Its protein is CASSAGTGYTGELFF.

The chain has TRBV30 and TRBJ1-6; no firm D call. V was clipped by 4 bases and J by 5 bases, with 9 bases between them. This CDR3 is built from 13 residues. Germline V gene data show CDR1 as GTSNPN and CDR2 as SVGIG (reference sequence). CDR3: CAWIKLNNSPLHF. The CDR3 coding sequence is TGTGCCTGGATAAAGCTAAATAATTCACCCCTCCACTTT.

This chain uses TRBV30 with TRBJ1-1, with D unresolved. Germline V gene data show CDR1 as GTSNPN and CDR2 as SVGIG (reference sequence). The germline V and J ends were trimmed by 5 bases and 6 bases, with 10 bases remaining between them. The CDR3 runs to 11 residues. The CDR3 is CAWLPSPEAFF. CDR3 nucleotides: TGTGCCTGGCTCCCCTCCCCTGAAGCTTTCTTT.

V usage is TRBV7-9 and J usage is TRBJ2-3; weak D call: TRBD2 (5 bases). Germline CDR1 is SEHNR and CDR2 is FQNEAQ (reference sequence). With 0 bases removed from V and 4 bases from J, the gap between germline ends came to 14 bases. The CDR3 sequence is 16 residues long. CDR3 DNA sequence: TGTGCCAGCAGCTTAGCGTCTAGCCTGAAGTCAGATACGCAGTATTTT. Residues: CASSLASSLKSDTQYF.

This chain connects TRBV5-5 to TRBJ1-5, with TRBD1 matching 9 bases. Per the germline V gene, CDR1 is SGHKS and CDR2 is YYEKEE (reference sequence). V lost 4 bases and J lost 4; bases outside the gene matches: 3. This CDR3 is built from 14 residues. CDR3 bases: TGTGCCAGCAGCAAAGGGACAGGGAATCAGCCCCAGCATTTT. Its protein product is CASSKGTGNQPQHF. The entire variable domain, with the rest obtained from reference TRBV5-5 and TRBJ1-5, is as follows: DAGVTQSPTHLIKTRGQQVTLRCSPISGHKSVSWYQQVLGQGPQFIFQYYEKEERGRGNFPDRFSARQFPNYSSELNVNALLLGDSALYLCASSKGTGNQPQHFGDGTRLSIL.

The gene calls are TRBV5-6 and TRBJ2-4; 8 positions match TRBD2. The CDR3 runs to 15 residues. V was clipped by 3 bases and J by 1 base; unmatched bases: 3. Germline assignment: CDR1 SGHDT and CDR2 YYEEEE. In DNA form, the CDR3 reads TGTGCCAGCAGCTCCCCGGGAGGGGCCAAAAACATTCAGTACTTC. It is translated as CASSSPGGAKNIQYF.

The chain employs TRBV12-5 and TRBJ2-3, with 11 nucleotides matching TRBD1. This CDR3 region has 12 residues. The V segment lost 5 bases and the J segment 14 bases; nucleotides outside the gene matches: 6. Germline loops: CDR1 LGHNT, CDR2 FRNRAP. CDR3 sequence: CASGLGQGAPYF. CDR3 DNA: TGTGCTAGTGGTCTTGGACAGGGGGCCCCGTATTTT.